Listed here are 20 T cell receptor beta chains from one sample, sequenced in a study of blood T cell repertoires in COVID-19. Repertoires were generated with immunoSEQ multiplex PCR, while TCRdb's copy carries only in-frame clones and drops some. The table includes roughly 90,000 clones, approximately 85% detected once. Sequencing used peripheral blood. The receptors here all came from a human donor in a cohort sampled during active COVID-19.

V usage is TRBV6-5 and J usage is TRBJ2-7; tentatively, D is TRBD2 (5 bases). With 7 bases removed from V and 0 bases from J, the gap between germline ends came to 16 bases. The CDR3 totals 15 residues. Germline V gene lookup returns CDR1 MNHEY and CDR2 SVGAGI. The CDR3 here is CASTPPAGHSYEQYF. The DNA for the CDR3 is TGTGCCAGCACCCCTCCGGCGGGCCACTCCTACGAGCAGTACTTC.

The chain joins TRBV28 to TRBJ1-2, with TRBD1 matching 9 bases. Germline lookup yields CDR1 MDHEN and CDR2 SYDVKM. The CDR3 runs 13 residues. J gave up 8 bases and V 8 bases, and 9 bases lay outside the gene matches. The chain's CDR3 is CASRDRDLWGYTF. CDR3 DNA sequence: TGTGCCAGCCGGGACAGGGACCTCTGGGGCTACACCTTC.

The chain is built from TRBV5-6 and TRBJ2-6; possibly TRBD2 for D (6 bases). CDR1 is SGHDT and CDR2 is YYEEEE in the germline V gene. Trimming removed 0 bases from V and 5 bases from J, with 12 bases in between. This CDR3 contains 16 residues. CDR3 loop: CASSLGDGGWANVLTF. The CDR3 nucleotides are TGTGCCAGCAGCTTGGGCGACGGGGGATGGGCCAACGTCCTGACTTTC.

V gene TRBV12-1 combines with J gene TRBJ1-6; the table's TRBD1 call for D was not verified on the DNA. TRBV12-1 is a documented pseudogene. The CDR3 is 16 residues long. CDR3 in DNA: TGTGCCAGCAGCTTTGGCAGTACAGGGTCAAATTCACCCCTCCACTTT. It translates to CASSFGSTGSNSPLHF.

The rearrangement uses TRBV18 and TRBJ1-4, with D uncertain. Germline CDR1 is KGHSH and CDR2 is LQKENI. CDR3 length: 15 amino acids. V dropped 3 bases and J dropped 7 bases, with 15 bases sitting between them. The CDR3 loop reads CASSPRLTQGEKLFF. The CDR3 DNA reads as TGTGCCAGCTCACCCCGACTGACCCAAGGTGAAAAACTGTTTTTT.

This clone was found once. The chain combines TRBV3-1 (or the pseudogene TRBV3-2) with TRBJ1-1, with D possibly TRBD1 on 5 matching bases. The CDR3 covers 13 residues. Germline CDR1 LGHDT, CDR2 YNNKEL (reference sequence). V lost 6 bases and J lost 1, with 9 bases in between. Here the CDR3 reads CASSNTGNTEAFF. Written as DNA, the CDR3 is TGTGCCAGCAGTAATACAGGGAACACTGAAGCTTTCTTT.

The gene calls are TRBV5-1 and TRBJ2-5, with D possibly being TRBD2 (6 bases). Between the trimmed V and J ends, which lost 1 base and 2 bases, there was a span of 12 bases. The CDR3 has 15 residues. Germline lookup yields CDR1 SGHRS and CDR2 YFSETQ. This CDR3 reads CASSLMTGDQETQYF. The CDR3 DNA is TGCGCCAGCAGCTTGATGACGGGGGATCAAGAGACCCAGTACTTC. Full variable domain (rest looked up from reference TRBV5-1 and TRBJ2-5): KAGVTQTPRYLIKTRGQQVTLSCSPISGHRSVSWYQQTPGQGLQFLFEYFSETQRNKGNFPGRFSGRQFSNSRSEMNVSTLELGDSALYLCASSLMTGDQETQYFGPGTRLLVL.

The chain combines TRBV19 with TRBJ1-4; 9 bases fit TRBD1. Trimming cost V 10 bases and J 0 bases; bases outside gene matches: 12. The germline V gene has CDR1 LNHDA and CDR2 SQIVND (reference sequence). The CDR3 runs to 17 residues. The CDR3 bases are TGTGCCACCGTCCCCGGGACAGGGCTAACAACTAATGAAAAACTGTTTTTT. Its translation: CATVPGTGLTTNEKLFF.

This sequence joins TRBV5-5 and TRBJ2-5; possibly TRBD1 for D (5 bases). The germline CDR1 and CDR2 sequences are SGHKS and YYEKEE (reference sequence). The CDR3 covers 14 residues. Trimming cost V 7 bases and J 2 bases, with 15 bases left between them. CDR3 residues: CASFRSGAQETQYF. For the CDR3, the DNA is TGTGCCAGCTTCCGGAGTGGGGCGCAAGAGACCCAGTACTTC. The full variable domain, completed using reference TRBV5-5 and TRBJ2-5, is DAGVTQSPTHLIKTRGQQVTLRCSPISGHKSVSWYQQVLGQGPQFIFQYYEKEERGRGNFPDRFSARQFPNYSSELNVNALLLGDSALYLCASFRSGAQETQYFGPGTRLLVL.

V is TRBV7-2 and J is TRBJ2-7; the D gene is possibly TRBD1 (6 bases). The CDR3 is made up of 15 amino acids. Germline V gene data show CDR1 as SGHTA and CDR2 as FQGNSA. V was shortened by 0 bases and J by 0 bases, with 9 bases between the two germline ends. The CDR3 reads CASSLAVGGSYEQYF. CDR3 bases: TGTGCCAGCAGCTTAGCCGTAGGGGGCTCCTACGAGCAGTACTTC.

The CDR3 nucleotides are TGTGCCAGCACCTTGGGATTGGGAGGGCCCCACGAGCAGTACTTC. As protein: CASTLGLGGPHEQYF. This chain joins TRBV7-3 and TRBJ2-7; 7 positions agree with TRBD2. The CDR3 has 15 residues. In germline, CDR1 is SGHTA, CDR2 FQGTGA. J gave up 5 bases and V 7 bases, and 14 bases lay outside the gene matches.

DNA for the CDR3: TGTGCCAGCAGCTTTGGGGTGACAGGGTCCTACGAGCAGTACTTC. This translates into CASSFGVTGSYEQYF. The J gene is TRBJ2-7, the V gene TRBV7-8; 7 bases line up with TRBD1. The germline V gene has CDR1 SGHVS and CDR2 FQNEAQ. Trimming took 3 bases from V and 1 from J; bases not matched to a gene: 6. The CDR3 consists of 15 residues.

V is TRBV30 and J is TRBJ2-1; TRBD1 matches 8 bases. CDR1 and CDR2 (germline): GTSNPN, SVGIG (reference sequence). The CDR3 covers 13 residues. After removal of 5 bases from V and 6 bases from J, the junction contained 6 bases not matched to a gene. CDR3 nucleotide sequence: TGTGCCTGGGACAGGGGCGTTTTCAATGAGCAGTTCTTC. Translating gives CAWDRGVFNEQFF.

This clone was counted once. The rearrangement joins TRBV9 to TRBJ1-4, with TRBD1 identical over 11 bases. The CDR3 contains 15 residues. Germline CDR1 SGDLS, CDR2 YYNGEE. Trimming removed 3 bases from V and 8 bases from J; junction bases left unmatched: 6. CDR3: CASSASGTGGEKLFF. Here the CDR3 DNA reads TGTGCCAGCAGCGCTAGTGGGACAGGGGGAGAAAAACTGTTTTTT.

This chain uses TRBV2 with TRBJ1-6; no definite D call. The CDR3 is 14 amino acids. V lost 6 bases and J lost 0, with 6 bases in between. The germline V gene has CDR1 SNHLY and CDR2 FYNNEI. The CDR3 protein is CASRKSSYNSPLHF. For the CDR3, the DNA is TGTGCCAGCAGAAAGAGCTCCTATAATTCACCCCTCCACTTT.

This clone was detected once. The gene calls are TRBV28 and TRBJ2-7, with TRBD1 matching over 7 bases. Germline V lookup: CDR1 MDHEN, CDR2 SYDVKM. The ends lost 8 bases at V and 1 base at J; junction bases unmatched: 14. This CDR3 region has 16 residues. The CDR3 protein is CASQPPPGQRSYEQYF. CDR3 bases: TGTGCCAGCCAACCACCTCCGGGACAGAGATCCTACGAGCAGTACTTC.

The chain has TRBV7-2 and TRBJ2-2, with 7 bases aligning to TRBD2. Germline V gene sequence: CDR1 SGHTA, CDR2 FQGNSA. The length of the CDR3 is 14 residues. V was clipped by 1 base and J by 5 bases; unmatched bases: 1. The DNA of the CDR3 is TGTGCCAGCAGCTTAGAGCGGGGAACCGGGGAGCTGTTTTTT. Translation gives CASSLERGTGELFF.

The chain links TRBV19 to TRBJ1-6; D is uncertain. Trimming stripped 3 bases from V and 1 base from J, with 13 bases between. The CDR3 extends over 17 amino acids. CDR1 is LNHDA and CDR2 is SQIVND in the germline V gene (reference sequence). CDR3 sequence reads: CASSIRLPGSYNSPLHF. CDR3 sequence (DNA): TGTGCCAGTAGTATTCGCCTTCCGGGGTCCTATAATTCACCCCTCCACTTT.

J is TRBJ1-4 and V is TRBV7-2; TRBD1 is a possible D gene (6 bases). V lost 4 bases and J lost 0, with 9 bases in between. The germline gives CDR1 SGHTA, CDR2 FQGNSA. This CDR3 spans 15 amino acids. The DNA of the CDR3 is TGTGCCAGCAGCTCCCAGGGGACAACTAATGAAAAACTGTTTTTT. This sequence encodes CASSSQGTTNEKLFF.

This chain connects TRBV28 to TRBJ1-5; D perhaps matches TRBD1 (5 bases). There are 15 residues in the CDR3. Trimming removed 2 bases from V and 4 bases from J, with 12 bases in between. Germline lookup yields CDR1 MDHEN and CDR2 SYDVKM. The CDR3 region is CASSLTSGRNQPQHF. The CDR3 DNA reads as TGTGCCAGCAGTTTAACATCAGGGAGGAATCAGCCCCAGCATTTT.